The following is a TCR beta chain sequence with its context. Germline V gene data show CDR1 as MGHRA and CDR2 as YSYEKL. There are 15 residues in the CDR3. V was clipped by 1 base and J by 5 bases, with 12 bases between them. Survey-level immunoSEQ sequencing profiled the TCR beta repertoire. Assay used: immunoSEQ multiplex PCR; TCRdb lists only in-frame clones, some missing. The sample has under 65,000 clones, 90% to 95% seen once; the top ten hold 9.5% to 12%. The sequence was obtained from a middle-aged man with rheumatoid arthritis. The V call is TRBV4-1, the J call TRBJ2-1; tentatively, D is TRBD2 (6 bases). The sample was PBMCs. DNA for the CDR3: TGCGCCAGCAGCCAAGTAGCGGCGGTCAACAATGAGCAGTTCTTC. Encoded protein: CASSQVAAVNNEQFF.